The 14 T cell receptor beta chains below were found in one sample sequenced in a study of identical twins. TCRdb reprocessed the 5' RACE reads via MiXCR and lists one record per CDR3 protein. The table shows 1.5 million or so distinct CDR3 sequences, with 25% to 35% occurring only once. What was sequenced was cord blood. These TCRs come from a newborn girl in good health.

The chain links TRBV5-1 to TRBJ1-1; D is ambiguous. Deletions cut 1 base from V and 5 bases from J, with 12 bases between. From germline, CDR1 is SGHRS and CDR2 YFSETQ. The CDR3 length is 14 residues. The DNA of the CDR3 is TGCGCCAGCAGCTTGCGGTCCCTGGGGACTGAAGCTTTCTTT. This translates into CASSLRSLGTEAFF.

This clonotype was counted only a few times. The rearrangement joins TRBV27 to TRBJ2-5; D is unresolved. This CDR3 region has 13 residues. Germline CDR1 is MNHEY and CDR2 is SMNVEV (reference sequence). With 5 bases removed from V and 1 base from J, the gap between germline ends came to 8 bases. In nucleotides, the CDR3 is TGTGCCAGCAGTCCTCAAACCCAAGAGACCCAGTACTTC. Protein product: CASSPQTQETQYF.

CDR3 region: CASSQDWPKDEKLFF. CDR3 DNA sequence: TGCGCCAGCAGCCAAGATTGGCCTAAGGATGAAAAACTGTTTTTT. The chain joins TRBV4-1 to TRBJ1-4; D gene unclear. V lost 0 bases and J lost 6, with 11 bases in between. The CDR3 length is 15 residues. Germline CDR1 MGHRA, CDR2 YSYEKL.

This clonotype was recorded a few times. The chain couples TRBV6-1 to TRBJ1-2; maybe TRBD1 (5 bases). V lost 4 bases, J lost 4 bases, and 13 bases lay in between. Germline assignment: CDR1 MNHNS and CDR2 SASEGT. The CDR3 loop spans 14 amino acids. CDR3: CASSARAGSYGYTF. DNA of the CDR3: TGTGCCAGCAGTGCCAGGGCAGGGTCCTATGGCTACACCTTC.

This clonotype has only a few counts. The chain uses TRBV2 and TRBJ2-1; D is unresolved. The CDR3 extends over 15 amino acids. Per germline, CDR1 SNHLY and CDR2 FYNNEI. The V gene lost 8 bases and the J gene lost 0 bases, with 14 bases spanning the gap. CDR3 protein: CASLDLADSYNEQFF. CDR3 sequence (DNA): TGTGCCAGCCTGGATTTGGCCGACTCCTACAATGAGCAGTTCTTC. The entire variable domain, with the rest obtained from reference TRBV2 and TRBJ2-1, is as follows: EPEVTQTPSHQVTQMGQEVILRCVPISNHLYFYWYRQILGQKVEFLVSFYNNEISEKSEIFDDQFSVERPDGSNFTLKIRSTKLEDSAMYFCASLDLADSYNEQFFGPGTRLTVL.

The J gene is TRBJ1-1, the V gene TRBV6-2 or TRBV6-3, with TRBD1 matching 7 bases. Unmatched junction bases numbered 11, after V lost 6 bases and J lost 7 bases. The CDR3 contains 14 residues. Germline V gene data show CDR1 as MNHEY and CDR2 as SVGEGT. CDR3 protein: CASRTGSRTREAFF. CDR3 in DNA: TGTGCCAGCAGGACAGGGTCGAGGACCCGTGAAGCTTTCTTT.

The chain has TRBV7-2 and TRBJ2-7, with 8 bases identical to TRBD1. After removal of 5 bases from V and 7 bases from J, the junction contained 13 bases not matched to a gene. Per the germline V gene, CDR1 is SGHTA and CDR2 is FQGNSA. This CDR3 is built from 15 residues. The DNA for the CDR3 is TGTGCCAGCAGCGGCCCCGGGACAGGTTACAATGAGCAGTACTTC. It is translated as CASSGPGTGYNEQYF.

To note about this clonotype: The conserved final phenylalanine or tryptophan is absent from the CDR3, which likely points to a read error. The CDR3 sequence: CASSLAPSPSTDTQHL. CDR3 DNA sequence: TGCGCCAGCAGCTTAGCCCCTAGCCCTAGCACAGATACGCAGCATTTA. The chain has TRBV5-1 and TRBJ2-3, with unresolved D. The J call is in doubt because the DNA end fits TRBJ1-5 better. Germline V gives CDR1 SGHRS, CDR2 YFSETQ. The CDR3 runs 16 residues.

The sample holds a few counts of this clonotype. J is TRBJ2-7 and V is TRBV20-1; D uncertain. This CDR3 is 14 amino acids long. Germline CDR1 DFQATT, CDR2 SNEGSKA (reference sequence). V was clipped by 2 bases and J by 0 bases, with 11 bases between them. The CDR3 DNA reads TGCAGTGCTAGACCCCAGGCCAGCTCCTACGAGCAGTACTTC. Its translation is CSARPQASSYEQYF.

The rearrangement links TRBV6-2 or TRBV6-3 to TRBJ2-7, with TRBD1 as a possible D gene (5 bases). The CDR3 sequence is 15 residues long. Deletions cut 2 bases from V and 4 bases from J, with 15 bases between. Germline V CDR1 and CDR2: MNHEY, SVGEGT. This chain's CDR3 is CASSYQDQGGYEQYF. The CDR3 coding sequence is TGTGCCAGCAGTTACCAGGATCAGGGTGGATACGAGCAGTACTTC.

This clonotype showed up just a few times. This sequence joins TRBV20-1 and TRBJ2-1, with 8 bases fitting TRBD2. The V segment lost 0 bases and the J segment 3 bases; nucleotides outside the gene matches: 7. CDR1 is DFQATT, CDR2 SNEGSKA, per germline (reference sequence). CDR3 length: 16 amino acids. The CDR3 coding sequence is TGCAGTGCTAGAGATGGGACTAGAACCCTCTACAATGAGCAGTTCTTC. Amino acids: CSARDGTRTLYNEQFF.

V and J are TRBV4-1 and TRBJ2-3, with D hard to call. Trimming pared 0 bases from V and 0 bases from J, leaving 10 bases between. The length of the CDR3 is 16 residues. Per germline, CDR1 MGHRA and CDR2 YSYEKL. CDR3 residues: CASSQESISSTDTQYF. The CDR3 bases are TGCGCCAGCAGCCAAGAGTCTATTTCTAGCACAGATACGCAGTATTTT.

This clonotype was seen a handful of times. This rearrangement joins TRBV12-5 to TRBJ2-3; the match to TRBD2 covers 8 bases. Germline CDR1 reads LGHNT; CDR2 reads FRNRAP. The CDR3 is 16 amino acids. The trim removed 2 bases at V and 1 base at J, leaving 5 bases unmatched. The CDR3 DNA follows: TGTGCTAGTGGTTTGACGGAAGCGGGGGGCACAGATACGCAGTATTTT. This translates into CASGLTEAGGTDTQYF.

This clonotype was counted once. This rearrangement joins TRBV20-1 to TRBJ1-6, with D uncertain. The V end was cut by 2 bases, the J end by 7 bases, with 18 bases between. CDR3 length: 16 residues. CDR1 DFQATT and CDR2 SNEGSKA come from the germline V gene (reference sequence). In nucleotides, the CDR3 is TGCAGTGCTAGACTTTACGTCACTGCGGCGAATTCACCCCTCCACTTT. Translating it yields CSARLYVTAANSPLHF.